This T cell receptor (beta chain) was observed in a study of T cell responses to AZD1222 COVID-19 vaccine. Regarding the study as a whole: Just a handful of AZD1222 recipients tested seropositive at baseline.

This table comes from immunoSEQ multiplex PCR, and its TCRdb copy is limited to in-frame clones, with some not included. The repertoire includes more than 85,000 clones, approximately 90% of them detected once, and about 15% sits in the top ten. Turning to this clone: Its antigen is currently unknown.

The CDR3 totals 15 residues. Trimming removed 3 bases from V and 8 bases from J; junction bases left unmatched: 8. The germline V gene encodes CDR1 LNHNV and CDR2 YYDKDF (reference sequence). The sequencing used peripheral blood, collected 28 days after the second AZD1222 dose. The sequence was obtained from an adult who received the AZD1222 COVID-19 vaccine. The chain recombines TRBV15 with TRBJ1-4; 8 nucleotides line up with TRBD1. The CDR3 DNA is TGTGCCACCAGCAGGCTCGGACAGGGCGAGGAAAAACTGTTTTTT. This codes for CATSRLGQGEEKLFF. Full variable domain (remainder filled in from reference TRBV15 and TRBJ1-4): DAMVIQNPRYQVTQFGKPVTLSCSQTLNHNVMYWYQQKSSQAPKLLFHYYDKDFNNEADTPDNFQSRRPNTSFCFLDIRSPGLGDTAMYLCATSRLGQGEEKLFFGSGTQLSVL.